A single sample is the source of the 15 T cell receptor beta chains below, sequenced in a study of patients and donors after allogeneic stem cell transplantation. From the RT-PCR reads, TCRdb called clonotypes with MiXCR, one entry per CDR3 protein. Found here are 110,000 or so distinct CDR3 sequences, around 36% of them singletons; the top ten hold around 27%. The sample taken for sequencing was blood, either unsorted or a sorted T cell fraction (not recorded which). The receptor source for this set is a human donor who was either an allogeneic HSCT recipient or a stem cell or donor lymphocyte infusion donor (not recorded which). It is not recorded whose cells these are; they may come from a transplant donor.

The rearrangement links TRBV28 to TRBJ1-1, with 8 positions matching TRBD1. CDR1 MDHEN and CDR2 SYDVKM come from the germline V gene. The V gene end was trimmed by 6 bases and the J gene end by 5 bases; junction bases not matched to a gene: 11. This CDR3 contains 15 residues. The CDR3 protein is CASSAGGAGRTEAFF. CDR3 DNA sequence: TGTGCCAGCAGCGCAGGGGGCGCAGGTCGGACTGAAGCTTTCTTT.

This clonotype was found once. The V gene is TRBV20-1, the J gene TRBJ2-7, with 10 bases aligning to TRBD1. The germline V gene has CDR1 DFQATT and CDR2 SNEGSKA (reference sequence). With V trimmed by 3 bases and J by 7 bases, 6 bases remained unmatched. CDR3 length equals 13 residues. The CDR3 is CSASPGTGDEQYF. The CDR3 nucleotides are TGCAGTGCTAGCCCCGGGACAGGGGATGAGCAGTACTTC.

This clonotype was observed a handful of times. The J gene is TRBJ1-4, the V gene TRBV7-9, with D tentatively TRBD1 (6 bases). This CDR3 spans 14 amino acids. V was shortened by 1 base and J by 8 bases, with 11 bases between the two germline ends. Germline lookup yields CDR1 SEHNR and CDR2 FQNEAQ (reference sequence). CDR3: CASSLGGREEKLFF. Here the CDR3 DNA reads TGTGCCAGCAGCTTAGGGGGGCGCGAAGAAAAACTGTTTTTT. The complete variable domain, with remaining parts taken from reference TRBV7-9 and TRBJ1-4, reads DTGVSQNPRHKITKRGQNVTFRCDPISEHNRLYWYRQTLGQGPEFLTYFQNEAQLEKSRLLSDRFSAERPKGSFSTLEIQRTEQGDSAMYLCASSLGGREEKLFFGSGTQLSVL.

This clonotype was detected a few times. V is TRBV5-6 and J is TRBJ1-2; TRBD1 matches 9 bases. Per the germline V gene, CDR1 is SGHDT and CDR2 is YYEEEE. The V and J ends lost 5 bases and 5 bases, in that order; junction bases with no gene match: 13. The CDR3 has 16 residues. CDR3 in DNA: TGTGCCAGCAGTATATCCGGGACAGGGAGTGCTTATGGCTACACCTTC. Its translation is CASSISGTGSAYGYTF.

The CDR3 spells CATSRDGGNQPQHF. The CDR3 DNA follows: TGTGCCACCAGCAGAGATGGGGGCAATCAGCCCCAGCATTTT. The V and J genes are TRBV15 and TRBJ1-5, with D hard to call. Trimming pared 0 bases from V and 2 bases from J, leaving 5 bases between. Germline loops: CDR1 LNHNV, CDR2 YYDKDF (reference sequence). The CDR3 runs to 14 residues.

The table lists this clonotype with a few counts. V and J are TRBV15 and TRBJ2-1; TRBD1 agrees at 7 bases. The CDR3 is made up of 14 amino acids. Germline CDR1 is LNHNV and CDR2 is YYDKDF (reference sequence). The V segment lost 3 bases and the J segment 6 bases; nucleotides outside the gene matches: 5. The CDR3 is CATSSATGINEQFF. The CDR3 DNA is TGTGCCACCAGCAGCGCGACAGGGATCAATGAGCAGTTCTTC.

This clonotype appeared a few times. The chain uses TRBV4-1 and TRBJ1-5; 12 bases match TRBD1. With 5 bases clipped from V and 4 bases from J, the junction kept 3 bases outside the gene matches. Germline CDR1 and CDR2: MGHRA and YSYEKL. There are 15 residues in the CDR3. CDR3 protein: CASSKGQGANQPQHF. For the CDR3, the DNA is TGCGCCAGCAGCAAGGGACAGGGGGCGAATCAGCCCCAGCATTTT.

The rearrangement joins TRBV4-3 to TRBJ2-2; 14 bases match TRBD2. The CDR3 consists of 14 residues. CDR1 and CDR2 (germline): LGHNA, YSLEER. The V and J ends lost 6 bases and 8 bases, in that order; junction bases with no gene match: 2. DNA of the CDR3: TGCGCCAGCAGGGGACTAGCGGGAGTGGGGGAGCTGTTTTTT. Its protein product is CASRGLAGVGELFF.

The chain recombines TRBV4-3 with TRBJ1-6; D remains unclear. Looked up from germline, CDR1 is LGHNA and CDR2 is YSLEER. V lost 0 bases, J lost 3 bases, and 12 bases lay in between. This CDR3 has 17 amino acids. The CDR3 here is CASSQDLFRNYNSPLHF. As DNA, the CDR3 is TGCGCCAGCAGCCAAGATCTTTTCCGGAACTATAATTCACCCCTCCACTTT.

The V call is TRBV20-1, the J call TRBJ1-2; D gene unclear. This CDR3 has 14 residues. The germline V and J ends were trimmed by 4 bases and 1 base, with 13 bases remaining between them. CDR1 is DFQATT and CDR2 is SNEGSKA in the germline V gene (reference sequence). The CDR3, as DNA: TGCAGTGCTACGACCCCCGGGGATAACTATGGCTACACCTTC. Translated: CSATTPGDNYGYTF.

This clonotype turned up a few times. J is TRBJ2-3 and V is TRBV12-3 or TRBV12-4, with 15 bases that match TRBD2. V lost 6 bases and J lost 3; bases outside the gene matches: 4. This CDR3 region has 16 residues. CDR3 DNA sequence: TGTGCCAGCAGACCTGGACTAGCGGGAGGGACAGATACGCAGTATTTT. Amino acid sequence: CASRPGLAGGTDTQYF.

J is TRBJ2-1 and V is TRBV24-1, with 11 nucleotides matching TRBD1. Germline values: CDR1 KGHDR, CDR2 SFDVKD. CDR3 length equals 15 residues. V lost 6 bases to trimming and J lost 9 bases; unmatched junction nucleotides: 9. As DNA, the CDR3 is TGTGCCACCAGTCGTCATGGGACAGGGGGTGGTGAGCAGTTCTTC. Its protein product is CATSRHGTGGGEQFF.

The chain employs TRBV6-6 and TRBJ2-1; D not certain. From germline, CDR1 is MNHNY and CDR2 SVGAGI (reference sequence). V gave up 2 bases and J gave up 3 bases, with 8 bases separating them. The CDR3 has 14 residues. The CDR3 DNA reads as TGTGCCAGCAGTTACGGACCCCTCTACAATGAGCAGTTCTTC. This translates into CASSYGPLYNEQFF.

This clonotype was picked up a small number of times. V gene TRBV24-1 combines with J gene TRBJ1-2, with D maybe TRBD1 (5 bases). The CDR3 runs 14 residues. Germline loops: CDR1 KGHDR, CDR2 SFDVKD. Trimming stripped 4 bases from V and 5 bases from J, with 13 bases between. In DNA form, the CDR3 reads TGTGCCACCAGTGACTCGGGACGCAGATATGGCTACACCTTC. Translated, it gives CATSDSGRRYGYTF.

This rearrangement joins TRBV5-6 to TRBJ1-5, with D hard to call. The germline V gene has CDR1 SGHDT and CDR2 YYEEEE. This CDR3 is built from 15 residues. Trimming cost V 0 bases and J 6 bases, with 13 bases left between them. The CDR3 protein is CASSLGGPLIQPQHF. CDR3 DNA: TGTGCCAGCAGCTTGGGCGGGCCCTTAATTCAGCCCCAGCATTTT.